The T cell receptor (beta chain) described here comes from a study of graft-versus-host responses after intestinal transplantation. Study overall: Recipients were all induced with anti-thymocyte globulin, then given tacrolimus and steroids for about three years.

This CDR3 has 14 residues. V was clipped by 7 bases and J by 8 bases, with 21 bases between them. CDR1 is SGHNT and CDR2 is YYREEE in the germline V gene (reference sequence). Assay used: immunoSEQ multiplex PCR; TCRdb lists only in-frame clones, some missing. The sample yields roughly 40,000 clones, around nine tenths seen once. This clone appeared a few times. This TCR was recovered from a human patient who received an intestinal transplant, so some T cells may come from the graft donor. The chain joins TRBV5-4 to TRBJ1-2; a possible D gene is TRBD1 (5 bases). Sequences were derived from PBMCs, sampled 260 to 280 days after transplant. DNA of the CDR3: TGTGCCAGCGGCCCTGGGACCTCCCTGGGAGGCTACACCTTC. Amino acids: CASGPGTSLGGYTF.